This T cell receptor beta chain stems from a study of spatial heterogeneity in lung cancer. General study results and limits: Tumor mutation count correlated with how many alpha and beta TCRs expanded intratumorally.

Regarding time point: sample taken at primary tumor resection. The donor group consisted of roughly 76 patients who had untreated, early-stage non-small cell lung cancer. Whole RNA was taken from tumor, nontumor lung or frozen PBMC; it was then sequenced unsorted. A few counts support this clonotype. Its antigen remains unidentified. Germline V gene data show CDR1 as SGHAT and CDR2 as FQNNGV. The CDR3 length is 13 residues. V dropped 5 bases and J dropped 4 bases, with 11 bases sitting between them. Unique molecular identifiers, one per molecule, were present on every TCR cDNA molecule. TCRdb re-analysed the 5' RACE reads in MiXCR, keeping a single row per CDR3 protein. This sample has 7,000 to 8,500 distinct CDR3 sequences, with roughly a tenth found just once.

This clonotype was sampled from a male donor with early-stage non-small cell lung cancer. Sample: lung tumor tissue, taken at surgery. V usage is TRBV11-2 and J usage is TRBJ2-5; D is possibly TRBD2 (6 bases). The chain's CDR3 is CASSTDGRETQYF. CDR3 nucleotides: TGTGCCAGCAGCACGGACGGGAGAGAGACCCAGTACTTC.